This T cell receptor (beta chain) was identified during a study of response to subunit inactivated influenza vaccine. This clonotype was detected a few times. Its antigen is not known. Study results and caveats: Each seasonal flu vaccination may recruit only limited new T cells, authors suggested.

Germline values: CDR1 SGHRS, CDR2 YFSETQ. The CDR3 contains 13 residues. Unmatched junction bases numbered 7, after V lost 5 bases and J lost 9 bases. Using its own MiXCR run on the RT-PCR reads, TCRdb lists one record per CDR3 protein. The table records hundreds of thousands of distinct CDR3 sequences, approximately 15% of them present only once. The chain combines TRBV5-1 with TRBJ2-1, with 8 bases lining up with TRBD2. The sequence was collected from a man aged 50-59 years who received an inactivated influenza vaccine. This sample comprised PBMCs from blood, obtained less than 15 days before vaccination. CDR3 protein: CASSYHSGTEQFF. The CDR3 DNA follows: TGCGCCAGCAGTTATCATAGCGGGACTGAGCAGTTCTTC.